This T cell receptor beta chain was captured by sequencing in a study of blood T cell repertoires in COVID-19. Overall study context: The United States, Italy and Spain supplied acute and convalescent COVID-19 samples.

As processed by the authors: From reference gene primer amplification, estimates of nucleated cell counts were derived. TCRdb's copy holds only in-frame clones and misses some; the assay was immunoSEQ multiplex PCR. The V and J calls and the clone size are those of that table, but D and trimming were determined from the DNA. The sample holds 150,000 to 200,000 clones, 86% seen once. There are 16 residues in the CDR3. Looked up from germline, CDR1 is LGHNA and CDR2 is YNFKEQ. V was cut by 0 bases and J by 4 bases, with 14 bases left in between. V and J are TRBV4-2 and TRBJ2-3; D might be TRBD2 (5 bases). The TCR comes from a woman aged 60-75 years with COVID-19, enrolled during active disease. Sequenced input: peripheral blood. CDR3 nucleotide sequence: TGTGCCAGCAGCCAAGATTCGAGCGGAGAATCAGATACGCAGTATTTT. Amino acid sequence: CASSQDSSGESDTQYF.